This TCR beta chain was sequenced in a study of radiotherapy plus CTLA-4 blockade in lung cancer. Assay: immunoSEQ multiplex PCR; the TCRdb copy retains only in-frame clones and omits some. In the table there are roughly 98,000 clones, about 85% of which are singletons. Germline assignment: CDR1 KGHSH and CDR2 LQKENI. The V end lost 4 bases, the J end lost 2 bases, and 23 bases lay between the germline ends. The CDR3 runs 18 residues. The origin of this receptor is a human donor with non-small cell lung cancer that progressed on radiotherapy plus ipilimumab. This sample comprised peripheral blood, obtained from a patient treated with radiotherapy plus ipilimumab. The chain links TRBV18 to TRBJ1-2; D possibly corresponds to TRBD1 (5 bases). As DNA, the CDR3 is TGTGCCAGCTCACTGGAGAGCCCAGTACTGGGGGGAAACTATGGCTACACCTTC. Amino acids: CASSLESPVLGGNYGYTF.